The entry below gives a single T cell receptor (beta chain) sequence along with its context. Only CD45RO-negative cells positively selected for CCR7 counted as naive CD8 cells, so terminally differentiated effector memory CD45RA+ cells were excluded. Adult Caucasians living in Nashville, Tennessee made up all of the donors. The data stem from a study of shared clonotypes between healthy human individuals. Sequencing was performed with immunoSEQ multiplex PCR; in TCRdb, only in-frame clones are kept and a portion is missing. The sample has approximately 1.9 million clones, just under 95% seen once. The receptor's source is a young man in good health. Some clones in this sample may be carry-over from other donors' samples. Sequencing was performed on naive CD8+ T cells from PBMCs.

The CDR3 region is CASSPNSDRAIYEQYF. The CDR3, as DNA: TGTGCCAGCAGCCCTAACTCGGACAGGGCGATCTACGAGCAGTACTTC. The rearrangement links TRBV28 to TRBJ2-7; TRBD1 matches at 8 bases. This CDR3 region has 16 residues. Germline trimming cut 6 bases from V and 3 bases from J; bases unmatched to any gene: 13. Germline V gives CDR1 MDHEN, CDR2 SYDVKM.